Below are 20 T cell receptor beta chains sequenced from a single sample in a study of blood T cell repertoires in COVID-19. TCRdb's table, derived via immunoSEQ multiplex PCR, lists solely in-frame clones and lacks some. The sample has about 140,000 clones; 80% to 90% are singletons. Sequenced sample: peripheral blood. These receptors came from an elderly woman with acute or convalescent COVID-19.

This chain links TRBV18 with TRBJ1-2; 7 bases are a match to TRBD1. Germline V lookup: CDR1 KGHSH, CDR2 LQKENI. The CDR3 is 17 amino acids. The trim removed 0 bases at V and 7 bases at J, leaving 14 bases unmatched. DNA of the CDR3: TGTGCCAGCTCACCACCGGGCCAGACAGGGAGTATTGGTGGCTACACCTTC. Encoded protein: CASSPPGQTGSIGGYTF.

The V and J genes are TRBV19 and TRBJ2-1, with a weak D call TRBD2 (6 bases). The CDR3 is 18 amino acids. V lost 0 bases and J lost 1, with 16 bases in between. Germline V gives CDR1 LNHDA, CDR2 SQIVND (reference sequence). The CDR3 is CASSIDERAGYSYNEQFF. The DNA for the CDR3 is TGTGCCAGTAGTATAGATGAGAGGGCGGGGTATTCCTACAATGAGCAGTTCTTC.

CDR3 coding DNA: TGTGCCAGCAAGGGGACTAGCTCAGACACCGGGGAGCTGTTTTTT. It encodes CASKGTSSDTGELFF. V usage is TRBV2 and J usage is TRBJ2-2; 9 positions agree with TRBD2. V lost 7 bases, J lost 3 bases, and 6 bases stayed unmatched. The CDR3 extends over 15 amino acids. Germline values: CDR1 SNHLY, CDR2 FYNNEI.

The V gene is TRBV6-5, the J gene TRBJ1-5; D is possibly TRBD1 (5 bases). Trimming shortened V by 10 bases and J by 1 base, and 11 bases separated the two germline ends. Germline-derived CDR1 and CDR2 are MNHEY and SVGAGI. The CDR3 consists of 13 residues. The CDR3 loop reads CATSRVSNQPQHF. The CDR3 DNA reads as TGTGCCACGTCCAGGGTAAGCAATCAGCCCCAGCATTTT.

The genes are TRBV11-2 and TRBJ2-7, with a tentative D call TRBD2 (6 bases). The CDR3 is 14 amino acids. The germline V gene encodes CDR1 SGHAT and CDR2 FQNNGV. Trimming left V 5 bases short and J 3 bases short, with 14 bases between. The CDR3 here is CASSPRDFNYEQYF. CDR3 bases: TGTGCCAGCAGCCCGAGGGACTTTAACTACGAGCAGTACTTC.

The chain employs TRBV5-1 and TRBJ2-1, with D uncertain. The V gene lost 0 bases and the J gene lost 1 base, with 8 bases spanning the gap. The CDR3 has 15 amino acids. Germline assignment: CDR1 SGHRS and CDR2 YFSETQ. The CDR3 DNA reads TGCGCCAGCAGCTTGGAGGTAGCATCCTACAATGAGCAGTTCTTC. It encodes CASSLEVASYNEQFF.

The rearrangement links TRBV5-1 to TRBJ1-4; TRBD1 agrees at 12 bases. Looked up from germline, CDR1 is SGHRS and CDR2 is YFSETQ. The CDR3 sequence is 20 residues long. After removal of 0 bases from V and 0 bases from J, the junction contained 9 bases not matched to a gene. The CDR3 sequence is CASSLAAGQGAFATNEKLFF. The CDR3 DNA reads TGCGCCAGCAGCTTGGCTGCGGGACAGGGGGCTTTCGCAACTAATGAAAAACTGTTTTTT.

In this sample, this clone turned up once. CDR3 sequence reads: CASSQVGGAYNEQFF. The CDR3 bases are TGTGCCAGCAGCCAAGTTGGGGGGGCCTACAATGAGCAGTTCTTC. The chain recombines TRBV14 with TRBJ2-1, with 7 bases matching TRBD2. Germline CDR1 is SGHDN and CDR2 is FVKESK. The CDR3 runs 15 residues. Losses at the gene ends were 1 base for V and 2 bases for J; bases not matched to a gene: 2. Drawing the rest from reference TRBV14 and TRBJ2-1, the complete variable domain is EAGVTQFPSHSVIEKGQTVTLRCDPISGHDNLYWYRRVMGKEIKFLLHFVKESKQDESGMPNNRFLAERTGGTYSTLKVQPAELEDSGVYFCASSQVGGAYNEQFFGPGTRLTVL.

The chain carries TRBV27 and TRBJ1-5, with unresolved D. V was clipped by 4 bases and J by 9 bases, with 7 bases between them. CDR1 is MNHEY and CDR2 is SMNVEV in the germline V gene (reference sequence). The CDR3 extends over 11 amino acids. The CDR3 bases are TGTGCCAGCAGTTCCTTGTGGCCCCAGCATTTT. This translates into CASSSLWPQHF.

The chain is built from TRBV10-3 and TRBJ1-2; 7 bases agree with TRBD1. The CDR3 has 15 residues. V lost 3 bases and J lost 2; bases outside the gene matches: 6. Germline lookup yields CDR1 ENHRY and CDR2 SYGVKD. Here the CDR3 reads CAISDLRQGNYGYTF. CDR3 in DNA: TGTGCCATCAGTGATCTGAGACAGGGCAACTATGGCTACACCTTC.

The chain uses TRBV5-1 and TRBJ1-1, with 8 bases fitting TRBD1. V lost 4 bases and J lost 8; bases outside the gene matches: 13. This CDR3 region has 15 residues. Germline V CDR1 and CDR2: SGHRS, YFSETQ. CDR3 sequence: CASSLTQGARGEAFF. In nucleotides, the CDR3 is TGCGCCAGCAGCCTCACGCAGGGGGCCAGAGGGGAAGCTTTCTTT.

This sequence joins TRBV5-4 and TRBJ2-1; D might be TRBD1 (6 bases). CDR1 and CDR2 from the germline V gene are SGHNT and YYREEE (reference sequence). The CDR3 has 15 amino acids. Deletions cut 4 bases from V and 7 bases from J, with 18 bases between. CDR3 bases: TGTGCCAGCAGCCCACCCAGGGGCGAGGCGAATGAGCAGTTCTTC. Its protein is CASSPPRGEANEQFF.

This chain links TRBV19 with TRBJ2-3, with 10 bases that match TRBD2. CDR3 length: 15 residues. The germline V gene has CDR1 LNHDA and CDR2 SQIVND (reference sequence). The J segment lost 1 base and the V segment lost 2 bases, leaving 0 bases of the junction unmatched. The CDR3 DNA reads as TGTGCCAGTAGTATAACTAGCGGGGGCACAGATACGCAGTATTTT. This translates into CASSITSGGTDTQYF.

This clone was observed a single time. The chain combines TRBV5-1 with TRBJ1-2, with unresolved D. The CDR3 is 13 residues long. The germline V gene has CDR1 SGHRS and CDR2 YFSETQ. Between the trimmed V and J ends, which lost 5 bases and 0 bases, there was a span of 8 bases. The CDR3 reads CASRREANYGYTF. CDR3 nucleotides: TGCGCCAGCAGACGCGAAGCTAACTATGGCTACACCTTC.

The chain employs TRBV18 and TRBJ1-1; D gene unclear. Per germline, CDR1 KGHSH and CDR2 LQKENI. This CDR3 is 16 amino acids long. V was shortened by 1 base and J by 0 bases, with 12 bases between the two germline ends. As DNA, the CDR3 is TGTGCCAGCTCACCACGGTTGTACGACATGAACACTGAAGCTTTCTTT. The encoded protein is CASSPRLYDMNTEAFF. Full variable domain (missing parts from reference TRBV18 and TRBJ1-1): NAGVMQNPRHLVRRRGQEARLRCSPMKGHSHVYWYRQLPEEGLKFMVYLQKENIIDESGMPKERFSAEFPKEGPSILRIQQVVRGDSAAYFCASSPRLYDMNTEAFFGQGTRLTVV.

The chain combines TRBV2 with TRBJ2-3, with TRBD1 identical over 7 bases. The CDR3 spans 13 residues. The junction had 9 bases not matched to a gene; V was cut back by 9 bases and J by 6 bases. Germline V gene lookup returns CDR1 SNHLY and CDR2 FYNNEI. The CDR3 protein is CARQGVFGDTQYF. The CDR3 bases are TGTGCCAGGCAGGGGGTTTTCGGGGATACGCAGTATTTT.

V usage is TRBV7-2 and J usage is TRBJ2-7, with TRBD1 matching 9 bases. The CDR3 totals 15 residues. Per germline, CDR1 SGHTA and CDR2 FQGNSA. V lost 1 base and J lost 2; bases outside the gene matches: 3. The CDR3 nucleotides read TGTGCCAGCAGCTTAGGGCGGACAGGGGCCTACGAGCAGTACTTC. Its protein product is CASSLGRTGAYEQYF. Variable domain in full (rest from reference TRBV7-2 and TRBJ2-7): GAGVSQSPSNKVTEKGKDVELRCDPISGHTALYWYRQSLGQGLEFLIYFQGNSAPDKSGLPSDRFSAERTGGSVSTLTIQRTQQEDSAVYLCASSLGRTGAYEQYFGPGTRLTVT.

The gene calls are TRBV27 and TRBJ1-1, with 7 bases matching TRBD1. With 10 bases clipped from V and 1 base from J, the junction kept 3 bases outside the gene matches. This CDR3 is 12 amino acids long. Looked up from germline, CDR1 is MNHEY and CDR2 is SMNVEV (reference sequence). The CDR3 region is CATRTGNTEAFF. The CDR3 DNA follows: TGTGCCACTAGGACAGGGAACACTGAAGCTTTCTTT.

The genes are TRBV27 and TRBJ1-1; a weak D match, TRBD1 (5 bases). V gave up 3 bases and J gave up 8 bases, with 19 bases separating them. The germline V gene encodes CDR1 MNHEY and CDR2 SMNVEV (reference sequence). The length of the CDR3 is 15 residues. The CDR3 spells CASSFRGLDAEEAFF. CDR3 bases: TGTGCCAGCAGTTTCCGGGGACTCGACGCGGAGGAAGCTTTCTTT.

Here the CDR3 reads CASSSGLAQPQHF. CDR3 in DNA: TGTGCCAGCAGCTCCGGACTCGCCCAGCCCCAGCATTTT. The chain is built from TRBV5-4 and TRBJ1-5; D remains unclear. The CDR3 consists of 13 residues. With 3 bases removed from V and 7 bases from J, the gap between germline ends came to 11 bases. Germline V gives CDR1 SGHNT, CDR2 YYREEE (reference sequence).